Listed below are T cell receptor beta chains from one sample, sequenced in a study of T cell repertoires in cytomegalovirus infection. The antigens of these receptors remain unknown. From the reads, TCRdb called clonotypes with MiXCR, one entry per CDR3 protein. The sample contains around 71,000 distinct CDR3 sequences, 35% to 45% of which appear only once. The starting material was CD8+ T cells from cultured PBMCs, obtained from culture after CMV antigen stimulation. The receptors stem from a human donor in good health (CMV status not recorded). Some clones in this sample may be carry-over from other donors' samples. Both conserved end residues are part of each CDR3. The order of the fields is V gene, J gene, D gene, CDR3 length, clone size, CDR3 protein, CDR3 DNA. A D gene is named only where the DNA matches it firmly. Size values are once, few and many counts, or a class for expanded clones, and some rows have none.

TRBV27,TRBJ1-5,TRBD1,15,-,CASSRQGYSNQPQHF,TGTGCCAGCAGTCGACAGGGTTATAGCAATCAGCCCCAGCATTTT
TRBV7-6,TRBJ2-7,-,14,-,CASSLGPGMGEQYF,TGTGCCAGCAGCTTAGGGCCAGGGATGGGCGAGCAGTACTTC
TRBV7-8,TRBJ2-3,TRBD2,12,-,CACGGAEDTQYF,TGTGCTTGCGGGGGGGCCGAAGATACGCAGTATTTT
TRBV27,TRBJ2-1,-,15,few,CASSSPRLVYNEQFF,TGTGCCAGCAGTTCCCCCAGACTTGTCTACAATGAGCAGTTCTTC
TRBV18,TRBJ1-2,-,15,-,CASSPPLSSTYGYTF,TGTGCCAGCTCACCACCTCTCAGTAGTACCTATGGCTACACCTTC
TRBV20-1,TRBJ2-3,-,13,-,CSAAGTYTDTQYF,TGCAGTGCTGCCGGGACTTACACAGATACGCAGTATTTT
TRBV7-4,TRBJ2-1,TRBD2,15,-,CASSLATSGEREQFF,TGTGCCAGCAGCTTAGCTACTAGCGGGGAACGCGAGCAGTTCTTC
TRBV7-2,TRBJ2-7,-,15,few,CASSADYFPSYEQYF,TGTGCCAGCAGCGCGGACTATTTCCCGTCCTACGAGCAGTACTTC
TRBV7-9,TRBJ1-4,-,16,-,CASSSPTRATNEKLFF,TGTGCCAGCAGCTCCCCCACCAGAGCAACTAATGAAAAACTGTTTTTT
TRBV4-3,TRBJ1-2,-,15,few,CASSQDRGGNYGYTF,TGCGCCAGCAGCCAAGATCGGGGCGGAAACTATGGCTACACCTTC
TRBV29-1,TRBJ2-7,TRBD1,13,once,CSVGGGQGLEQYF,TGCAGCGTTGGGGGAGGACAGGGGCTCGAGCAGTACTTC
TRBV10-3,TRBJ1-1,TRBD1,13,-,CAIRDRAFTEAFF,TGTGCCATCAGGGACAGGGCCTTCACTGAAGCTTTCTTT
TRBV6-1,TRBJ2-7,-,13,few,CASSLQLFGEQYF,TGTGCCAGCAGTCTCCAGCTTTTCGGCGAGCAGTACTTC
TRBV7-2,TRBJ2-7,-,15,-,CASSRDGGLSYEQYF,TGTGCCAGCAGCCGGGACGGAGGCCTCTCCTACGAGCAGTACTTC
TRBV6-1,TRBJ2-1,TRBD2,16,-,CASRAKAGGYYNEQFF,TGTGCCAGCAGAGCTAAAGCGGGGGGTTACTACAATGAGCAGTTCTTC
TRBV6-1,TRBJ2-7,-,11,-,CASKNYYEQYF,TGTGCCAGCAAGAACTACTACGAGCAGTACTTC
TRBV7-6,TRBJ2-5,TRBD1,16,few,CASSLQGGLSQETQYF,TGTGCCAGCAGCTTGCAAGGGGGCCTCTCCCAAGAGACCCAGTACTTC
TRBV7-8,TRBJ1-1,TRBD1,12,-,CASSSGQPNTVF,TGTGCCAGCAGCTCGGGACAGCCGAACACTGTCTTT
TRBV7-2,TRBJ1-3,-,13,many,CASSPGAGNTIYF,TGTGCCAGCAGCCCCGGGGCTGGAAACACCATATATTTT
TRBV19,TRBJ1-5,-,16,-,CATDRGARDFNQPQHF,TGTGCCACTGATCGCGGCGCCAGGGACTTCAATCAGCCCCAGCATTTT
TRBV7-2,TRBJ2-1,TRBD2,16,few,CASSLAGLAGVNEQFF,TGTGCCAGCAGCTTAGCGGGACTAGCGGGGGTAAATGAGCAGTTCTTC
TRBV7-8,TRBJ1-5,TRBD1,15,-,CASSATGELNQPQHF,TGTGCCAGCAGCGCGACAGGGGAGCTCAATCAGCCCCAGCATTTT
TRBV28,TRBJ2-3,TRBD1,15,few,CASSPGQGSTDTQYF,TGTGCCAGCAGCCCAGGACAGGGGAGCACAGATACGCAGTATTTT
TRBV27,TRBJ2-7,-,15,-,CASSPLGRGVDEQYF,TGTGCCAGCAGTCCCCTCGGTAGAGGGGTCGACGAGCAGTACTTC
TRBV27,TRBJ2-6,-,13,-,CASSLVGANVLTF,TGTGCCAGCAGTTTAGTGGGGGCCAACGTCCTGACTTTC
TRBV7-6,TRBJ2-7,-,15,-,CASSLTPGETYEQYF,TGTGCCAGCAGCTTAACCCCGGGTGAGACCTACGAGCAGTACTTC
TRBV6-2/TRBV6-3,TRBJ1-1,-,15,-,CASSPEWPGNTEAFF,TGTGCCAGCAGTCCTGAATGGCCGGGGAACACTGAAGCTTTCTTT
TRBV6-6,TRBJ2-1,TRBD2,14,few,CASSEGLVYNEQFF,TGTGCCAGCAGTGAGGGACTAGTCTACAATGAGCAGTTCTTC
TRBV27,TRBJ1-5,-,13,-,CASSRASNQPQHF,TGTGCCAGCAGCAGGGCCAGCAATCAGCCCCAGCATTTT
TRBV7-9,TRBJ2-5,TRBD2,15,-,CASSYPGSGEETQYF,TGTGCCAGCAGCTATCCGGGGAGCGGGGAAGAGACCCAGTACTTC
TRBV7-9,TRBJ2-7,TRBD1,16,few,CASSGGRQGEIYEQYF,TGTGCCAGCAGCGGGGGCCGACAGGGGGAAATCTACGAGCAGTACTTC
TRBV6-2/TRBV6-3,TRBJ1-5,-,14,many,CASSYGSVNQPQHF,TGTGCCAGCAGTTACGGGTCTGTCAATCAGCCCCAGCATTTT
TRBV12-3/TRBV12-4,TRBJ2-1,TRBD2,11,few,CASGWGLEQFF,TGTGCCAGCGGATGGGGACTAGAGCAGTTCTTC
TRBV28,TRBJ2-3,-,17,many,CASSPEAASALADTQYF,TGTGCCAGCAGTCCTGAGGCGGCTAGCGCGCTCGCAGATACGCAGTATTTT
TRBV28,TRBJ1-2,-,15,-,CASSLFGVPNYGYTF,TGTGCCAGCAGTTTATTCGGGGTCCCAAACTATGGCTACACCTTC
TRBV19,TRBJ1-1,-,13,-,CASRQGLPTEAFF,TGTGCCAGTAGGCAGGGGCTGCCCACTGAAGCTTTCTTT
TRBV19,TRBJ1-3,TRBD1,17,-,CASSTIRQGSSGNTIYF,TGTGCCAGTAGTACCATCAGACAGGGGAGCTCTGGAAACACCATATATTTT
TRBV6-1,TRBJ2-7,TRBD1,16,-,CASSESEGGGWYEQYF,TGTGCCAGCAGTGAATCAGAAGGGGGCGGTTGGTACGAGCAGTACTTC
TRBV7-2,TRBJ2-2,TRBD1,18,few,CASSSQLTRGLGTGELFF,TGTGCCAGCAGCTCCCAACTAACCAGGGGGCTTGGAACCGGGGAGCTGTTTTTT
TRBV20-1,TRBJ2-2,-,16,-,CSARDLARALTGELFF,TGCAGTGCTAGAGATTTGGCCCGGGCTCTCACCGGGGAGCTGTTTTTT
TRBV7-7,TRBJ2-2,-,14,-,CASSLAGSAGELFF,TGTGCTAGCAGCTTAGCAGGGAGCGCCGGGGAGCTGTTTTTT
TRBV7-9,TRBJ2-2,-,17,-,CASSPPGPIANTGELFF,TGTGCCAGCAGCCCCCCGGGGCCGATCGCGAACACCGGGGAGCTGTTTTTT
TRBV29-1,TRBJ2-7,TRBD1,12,-,CSVGTGVYEQYF,TGCAGCGTTGGGACAGGGGTCTACGAGCAGTACTTC
TRBV2,TRBJ2-5,TRBD2,17,few,CASSEGGLAGGAETQYF,TGTGCCAGCAGTGAAGGCGGACTAGCGGGGGGGGCTGAGACCCAGTACTTC
TRBV7-6,TRBJ2-3,TRBD2,16,-,CASSLPLGGGTDTQYF,TGTGCCAGCAGCTTGCCCCTTGGGGGGGGTACAGATACGCAGTATTTT
TRBV7-2,TRBJ1-2,-,15,few,CASLKQGSVYYGYTF,TGTGCCAGCCTAAAACAGGGTAGTGTTTACTATGGCTACACCTTC